One T cell receptor beta chain is described in this entry. Its target is unknown. This entry is derived from a study of human T cells and chemical hapten exposure. Study-level findings and limits: TCRs exceeding a frequency of 1 in 1000 stayed unchanged under DPC sensitization.

As for time point: healthy volunteer bleed at 6 weeks. Sequencing started from total RNA isolated from unfractionated whole blood. TCRdb re-analysed the RACE reads in MiXCR, keeping a single row per CDR3 protein. The table has about 77,000 distinct CDR3 sequences, 7% to 9.5% seen once. Germline V gives CDR1 LGHNA, CDR2 YSLEER. The CDR3 runs to 14 residues. V was cut by 3 bases and J by 1 base, with 8 bases left in between. The rearrangement links TRBV4-3 to TRBJ2-3; D is unresolved. Sequenced material: whole blood. The TCR was taken from a female donor in good health. Some clones in this sample may be carry-over from other donors' samples. The CDR3 loop is CASSQRLGTDTQYF. The CDR3 nucleotides read TGCGCCAGCAGCCAGCGGTTGGGCACAGATACGCAGTATTTT.